This TCR beta chain is drawn from a study of blood T cell repertoires in COVID-19. Study-wide background: There were acute and convalescent COVID-19 samples, and they came from the United States, Italy and Spain. T cells, B-cell-depleted T cells, or PBMCs supplied cDNA or gDNA.

The V gene's germline CDR1 is MNHEY and CDR2 SMNVEV (reference sequence). This CDR3 is built from 15 residues. The V gene end was trimmed by 3 bases and the J gene end by 7 bases; junction bases not matched to a gene: 8. Per the original methods: Counts of nucleated cells, estimated from reference gene primer amplification, were obtained. The repertoire was sequenced with immunoSEQ multiplex PCR; TCRdb's copy has only in-frame clones and lacks some. The DNA was the basis for D and trimming; V, J and clone size are from that table. Counted here are a few hundred thousand clones, approximately 86% occurring once; the ten biggest clones make up 2.5% to 3.5%.

Sequenced material: peripheral blood. This TCR derives from a human donor in a cohort sampled during active COVID-19. The chain carries TRBV27 and TRBJ2-2; 7 bases line up with TRBD1. This CDR3 reads CASSFGQDLGGELFF. The CDR3 coding sequence is TGTGCCAGCAGTTTTGGACAGGATTTAGGCGGGGAGCTGTTTTTT.